The rows below give T cell receptor beta chains drawn from one sample of a study of T-cell reconstitution after alpha-beta-depleted transplantation in children. TCRdb redid the calling of the PCR reads with MiXCR, one entry per CDR3 protein. Counted here are more than 75,000 distinct CDR3 sequences, under 25% occurring once; the ten biggest clones make up about a fifth. The starting material was PBMCs, obtained before TCRalphabeta/CD19-depleted stem cell transplant. The origin of the receptors is a boy younger than 10 with acute lymphoblastic leukemia, due to receive a stem cell transplant. Each CDR3 is given with its conserved first and last residue. D genes are given only for firm matches. Rows give clone size only sometimes, using once, few, many, or a class for an expanded clone.

TRBD2	NA	TRBV30	TRBJ2-7	TGTGCCTGGAGTCAGGGACTATCTTCCTACGAGCAGTACTTC	CAWSQGLSSYEQYF
NA	NA	TRBV7-7	TRBJ2-5	TGTGCCAGCAGCTTAGGGGGTCACCAAGAGACCCAGTACTTC	CASSLGGHQETQYF
NA	NA	TRBV5-5	TRBJ2-7	TGTGCCAGCAGCTTGGCACCAAACTACGAGCAGTACTTC	CASSLAPNYEQYF
NA	few	TRBV28	TRBJ2-7	TGTGCCAGCAGTTTTCACCAAACAGGAAGGAACGGGCAGTACTTC	CASSFHQTGRNGQYF
TRBD2	NA	TRBV7-8	TRBJ2-2	TGTGCCAGCAGCGCGGGGGAGTGGGGGGAGCTGTTTTTT	CASSAGEWGELFF
NA	NA	TRBV20-1	TRBJ2-4	TGCAGTGCTAGCGGAGTAGGGAACATTCAGTACTTC	CSASGVGNIQYF
TRBD1	NA	TRBV10-3	TRBJ2-3	TGTGCCATCAGCGGGGACAGGGGAGATACGCAGTATTTT	CAISGDRGDTQYF
TRBD2	NA	TRBV6-5	TRBJ2-5	TGTGCCAGCAGTTTGGGACTAGCGGGAGGGCGGGAGCAAGAGACCCAGTACTTC	CASSLGLAGGREQETQYF
NA	few	TRBV5-1	TRBJ2-7	TGCGCCAGCAGCTCACTTAGGGGCAGGGGAACGTACGAGCAGTACTTC	CASSSLRGRGTYEQYF
NA	NA	TRBV9	TRBJ2-7	TGTGCCAGCAGCGTCTTGGCGGAGGGGCCCTACGAGCAGTACTTC	CASSVLAEGPYEQYF
TRBD1	NA	TRBV5-1	TRBJ1-6	TGCGCCAGCAGCCCAGCGGGGACAGGGGTTCATTCACCCCTCCACTTT	CASSPAGTGVHSPLHF
NA	many	TRBV20-1	TRBJ2-1	TGCAGTGCCAGGGCCCAGGGGAATGAGCAGTTCTTC	CSARAQGNEQFF
TRBD2	few	TRBV24-1	TRBJ2-1	TGTGCCACCACGGCTAGCGGGTACAATGAGCAGTTCTTC	CATTASGYNEQFF
NA	few	TRBV15	TRBJ2-5	TGTGCCACCAGCAGAGCGCCAGTAGTCGGGGAGACCCAGTACTTC	CATSRAPVVGETQYF
NA	few	TRBV10-3	TRBJ1-3	TGTGCCATCCGGGGCGAGTCTGGAAACACCATATATTTT	CAIRGESGNTIYF
TRBD2	NA	TRBV20-1	TRBJ2-7	TGCAGTGCCCGCTGGACTAGCGGAGGATACGAGCAGTACTTC	CSARWTSGGYEQYF
NA	NA	TRBV5-1	TRBJ2-5	TGCGCCAGCAGTGAAGCGTACCAAGAGACCCAGTACTTC	CASSEAYQETQYF
NA	NA	TRBV7-9	TRBJ2-4	TGTGCCAGCAGCTTAGTGGGGAGTAGCGGAGGAGACATTCAGTACTTC	CASSLVGSSGGDIQYF
TRBD1	few	TRBV15	TRBJ2-1	TGTGCCACCAGTGCAGGGGGAGACCAGTTCTTC	CATSAGGDQFF
NA	NA	TRBV30	TRBJ2-6	TGTGCCTGGAGTGTAACCGGGGCTGGGGCCAACGTCCTGACTTTC	CAWSVTGAGANVLTF
NA	NA	TRBV4-3	TRBJ2-1	TGCGCCAGCAGGAGGACTCCGAATCATGAGCAGTTCTTC	CASRRTPNHEQFF
NA	NA	TRBV20-1	TRBJ2-7	TGCAGTGCTAGAGGAGGGAGCTCCTACGAGCAGTACTTC	CSARGGSSYEQYF
NA	NA	TRBV29-1	TRBJ2-3	TGCAGCGTTGAAGATGGGACTCCTGTCACAGATACGCAGTATTTT	CSVEDGTPVTDTQYF
NA	NA	TRBV7-9	TRBJ1-1	TGTGCCAGCAGCCCTAGGCAGGGCACTGAAGCTTTCTTT	CASSPRQGTEAFF
NA	NA	TRBV12-3/TRBV12-4	TRBJ2-2	TGTGCCAGCACCCTACTACCCTCGGGGACCGGGGAGCTGTTTTTT	CASTLLPSGTGELFF
NA	few	TRBV25-1	TRBJ2-3	TGTGCCAGCAGTGAATATAAAATAGCCAATACGCAGTATTTT	CASSEYKIANTQYF
NA	few	TRBV12-3/TRBV12-4	TRBJ2-5	TGTGCCAGCAGTTTAGGGGGAGGTCGGGAGACCCAGTACTTC	CASSLGGGRETQYF
TRBD2	few	TRBV18	TRBJ2-3	TGTGCCAGCTCACCCATGGGACTAGCCACAGATACGCAGTATTTT	CASSPMGLATDTQYF
TRBD2	few	TRBV28	TRBJ2-2	TGTGCCAGCACCGCGGGGGGGAGAGATACCGGGGAGCTGTTTTTT	CASTAGGRDTGELFF
NA	few	TRBV3-1	TRBJ2-4	TGTGCCAGCAGCCAAGATTCCAGCGGACCGCTAGCCAAAAACATTCAGTACTTC	CASSQDSSGPLAKNIQYF
NA	many	TRBV7-9	TRBJ1-3	TGTGCCAGCAGCTTAGAGAGTACAGGGAGCAGAAACACCATATATTTT	CASSLESTGSRNTIYF
NA	NA	TRBV9	TRBJ2-3	TGTGCCAGCAGCGTAGCCCCGGACAGCACAGATACGCAGTATTTT	CASSVAPDSTDTQYF
NA	NA	TRBV5-1	TRBJ2-5	TGCGCCAGCAGCTTGGGGGATTGGTACCAAGAGACCCAGTACTTC	CASSLGDWYQETQYF
NA	few	TRBV7-7	TRBJ2-3	TGTGCCAGCAGCTTAGACGGGAGAACAGATACGCAGTATTTT	CASSLDGRTDTQYF
NA	NA	TRBV12-3/TRBV12-4	TRBJ1-5	TGTGCCAGCACACCGAATGGTATCAATCAGCCCCAGCATTTT	CASTPNGINQPQHF
NA	many	TRBV12-3/TRBV12-4	TRBJ2-3	TGTGCCAGCAGTCCGACACTAGAGCGCACAGATACGCAGTATTTT	CASSPTLERTDTQYF
NA	NA	TRBV10-3	TRBJ2-3	TGTGCCATCAAGAGCTACACCACAGATACGCAGTATTTT	CAIKSYTTDTQYF
NA	NA	TRBV5-8	TRBJ2-1	TGTGCCAGCAGCTTGGGCTCGGTACAGGGCAGGGGTGAGCAGTTCTTC	CASSLGSVQGRGEQFF
NA	NA	TRBV7-2	TRBJ2-1	TGTGCCAGCAGCTTAGAGGGACCGACGCCTCGGGAGCAGTTCTTC	CASSLEGPTPREQFF
TRBD1	many	TRBV24-1	TRBJ1-5	TGTGCCACCAGTGATTCGGGGACAGGGGGCACGGGGCAGCCCCAGCATTTT	CATSDSGTGGTGQPQHF
TRBD1	NA	TRBV4-3	TRBJ1-2	TGCGCCAGCAGCCAAGATGTGGGGACAGGTCGGAACTATGGCTACACCTTC	CASSQDVGTGRNYGYTF
NA	few	TRBV15	TRBJ2-1	TGTGCCACCAGCAGGACAGTATCCAGCTCCTACAATGAGCAGTTCTTC	CATSRTVSSSYNEQFF
TRBD1	many	TRBV12-3/TRBV12-4	TRBJ2-3	TGTGCCAGCAGTCCCCGGGACAGGGGGATGTATACGCAGTATTTT	CASSPRDRGMYTQYF
NA	few	TRBV7-2	TRBJ2-7	TGTGCCAGCAGCTTAGCTAACTACGAGCAGTACTTC	CASSLANYEQYF
NA	NA	TRBV6-1	TRBJ1-1	TGTGCCAGCATATACCAGGAAATGAACACTGAAGCTTTCTTT	CASIYQEMNTEAFF
TRBD2	NA	TRBV6-1	TRBJ2-2	TGTGCCAGCAGCCATGCGACTAGCGGGAGATCAGCGGGCGGGGAGCTGTTTTTT	CASSHATSGRSAGGELFF
TRBD1	NA	TRBV10-2	TRBJ2-2	TGCGCCAGCAGTGAGTTTTATACAGGGGCCCACGGGGAGCTGTTTTTT	CASSEFYTGAHGELFF
NA	NA	TRBV7-9	TRBJ2-7	TGTGCCAGCAGCTTCCCGGATGAGCAGTACTTC	CASSFPDEQYF
TRBD1	NA	TRBV7-2	TRBJ1-1	TGTGCCAGCAGCTCCAAGACAGGGGTGAACACTGAAGCTTTCTTT	CASSSKTGVNTEAFF
TRBD2	few	TRBV9	TRBJ2-1	TGTGCCAGCAGCGTTCACGCTAGCGGAGGGGCCGTGTATGAGCAGTTCTTC	CASSVHASGGAVYEQFF
NA	few	TRBV20-1	TRBJ2-3	TGCAGTGCACCCCCGGGGGTGATGGATACGCAGTATTTT	CSAPPGVMDTQYF
NA	many	TRBV20-1	TRBJ2-7	TGCAGTGCTTCCCTCGGGTTTGACCTCTCCTACGAGCAGTACTTC	CSASLGFDLSYEQYF
TRBD1	many	TRBV10-3	TRBJ1-5	TGTGCCATCAGTTGGGGACAGGGGGCCAATCAGCCCCAGCATTTT	CAISWGQGANQPQHF